This T cell receptor beta chain was sequenced for a study of T-cell reconstitution after alpha-beta-depleted transplantation in children. General study findings and limits: After one year, T-cell counts and TCRbeta diversity mostly came from new T cells. Surviving recipient T cells and thymic progenitors produced the high day-60 TCRbeta diversity seen in some patients. Expanded graft clones numbering several hundred reportedly gave rise to alpha-beta T cells about two months after transplant.

Of note for this clonotype: Its antigen is unknown.

TCRbeta library construction was performed incorporating unique molecular identifiers. TCRdb re-called the PCR reads with MiXCR, one entry per CDR3 protein. The sample consists of about 900,000 distinct CDR3 sequences, 25% to 30% of them appearing once. Trimming stripped 3 bases from V and 2 bases from J, with 18 bases between. Germline lookup yields CDR1 SGDLS and CDR2 YYNGEE. The CDR3 loop spans 17 amino acids. V usage is TRBV9 and J usage is TRBJ2-1, with D perhaps matching TRBD1 (5 bases). Sequences were derived from PBMCs, mostly from graft donor cells, sampled 360 days after TCRalphabeta/CD19-depleted stem cell transplant. The source of this sequence is a boy in the first two years of life who had a stem cell transplant for SCID, so the T cells may come from the graft donor. The CDR3 sequence: CASSGAHRGSAYNEQFF. CDR3 sequence (DNA): TGTGCCAGCAGCGGGGCCCATAGGGGCAGTGCCTACAATGAGCAGTTCTTC.